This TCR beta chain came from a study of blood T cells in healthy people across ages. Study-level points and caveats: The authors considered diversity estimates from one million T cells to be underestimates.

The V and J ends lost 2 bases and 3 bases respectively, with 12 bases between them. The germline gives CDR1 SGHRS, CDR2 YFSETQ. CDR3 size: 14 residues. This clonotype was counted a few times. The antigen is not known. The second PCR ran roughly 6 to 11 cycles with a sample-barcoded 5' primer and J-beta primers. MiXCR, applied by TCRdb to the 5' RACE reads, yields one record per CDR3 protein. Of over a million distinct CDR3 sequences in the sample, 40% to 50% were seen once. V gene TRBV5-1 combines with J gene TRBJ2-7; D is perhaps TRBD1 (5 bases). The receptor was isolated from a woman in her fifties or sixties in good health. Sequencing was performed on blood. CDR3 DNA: TGCGCCAGCAGCTTAGACAGACGGCTCTACGAGCAGTACTTC. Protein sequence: CASSLDRRLYEQYF.